The source of this T cell receptor beta chain is a study of blood T cell repertoires in COVID-19. Study context: There were acute and convalescent COVID-19 samples, and they came from the United States, Italy and Spain.

Germline values: CDR1 SEHNR, CDR2 FQNEAQ (reference sequence). J gave up 6 bases and V 4 bases, and 10 bases lay outside the gene matches. This CDR3 is built from 15 residues. Generated by immunoSEQ multiplex PCR, the TCRdb table keeps only in-frame clones and is missing some. The repertoire holds about 150,000 clones, with 88% as singletons. Researchers sorted participants into cohorts using their self-reported clinical history. This receptor was taken from a woman between 50 and 59 years old who had recovered from COVID-19. The gene calls are TRBV7-9 and TRBJ1-1; TRBD1 agrees at 8 bases. Sequenced material: PBMCs or T cells enriched from blood (not recorded which). For the CDR3, the DNA is TGTGCCAGCAGCTCTGGACAGGGTTGGAGGTCTGAAGCTTTCTTT. It encodes CASSSGQGWRSEAFF.